This entry concerns a single TCR beta chain. Its target is unknown. This specimen belongs to a study of OX40 agonist ivuxolimab in advanced cancers. The J segment lost 6 bases and the V segment lost 7 bases, leaving 9 bases of the junction unmatched. The CDR3 has 14 amino acids. CDR1 and CDR2 from the germline V gene are MNHEY and SVGAGI. The study's findings and limits: Antigen specificity remained undetermined for the expanded peripheral T cells. The average count of expanded clones was higher among CD8+ T cells than among CD4+.

The method was immunoSEQ multiplex PCR; TCRdb's version includes in-frame clones alone and lacks a portion of them. The sample yields about 20,000 clones, approximately 70% seen once. This TCR derives from an adult with an advanced solid tumor such as melanoma, head and neck, liver or kidney cancer. The sequencing here drew on CD4+ or CD8+ T cells sorted from blood, taken in a trial of the OX40 agonist ivuxolimab. The chain links TRBV6-5 to TRBJ2-7; 10 bases align to TRBD1. The CDR3 protein is CASKPGTGVSEQYF. The CDR3 DNA reads TGTGCCAGCAAACCCGGGACAGGGGTGAGCGAGCAGTACTTC.